This passage covers 32 T cell receptor beta chains from one sample sequenced in a study of cytomegalovirus exposure and HLA in healthy donors. The PCR contained 60 Vbeta and 13 Jbeta primers. The protocol was immunoSEQ multiplex PCR, while the TCRdb copy is restricted to in-frame clones and leaves out a portion. Among some 130,000 clones, around 10% were seen once, and the ten largest hold approximately 1.9%. Sequencing was done on a sample of PBMCs. The receptors stem from a middle-aged man in good health and CMV-seronegative.

This clone was seen more than once but under ten times. One base away lies a much larger clone, so this may be a sequencing read error. The V call is TRBV11-2, the J call TRBJ2-7; TRBD1 matches at 10 bases. Germline V gene sequence: CDR1 SGHAT, CDR2 FQNNGV. The CDR3 is made up of 14 amino acids. Trimming took 4 bases from V and 2 from J; bases not matched to a gene: 2. CDR3 sequence: CASSSGTGAYEQYF. CDR3 coding DNA: TGTGCCAGCAGCTCCGGGACAGGGGCCTACGAGCAGTACTTC.

J is TRBJ2-5 and V is TRBV6-5, with 9 positions matching TRBD2. The V gene end was trimmed by 5 bases and the J gene end by 4 bases; junction bases not matched to a gene: 5. Germline V CDR1 and CDR2: MNHEY, SVGAGI. The CDR3 is 14 amino acids. The CDR3 region is CASSPATSGETQYF. In nucleotides, the CDR3 is TGTGCCAGCAGTCCGGCGACTAGCGGAGAGACCCAGTACTTC.

V and J are TRBV10-3 and TRBJ2-7, with 9 bases lining up with TRBD2. V shed 6 bases and J 5 bases; nucleotides not matched to a gene: 11. The CDR3 loop spans 15 amino acids. The V gene's germline CDR1 is ENHRY and CDR2 SYGVKD. As DNA, the CDR3 is TGTGCCATCAGGGCTCACAGCGGGGGGTTGGACGAGCAGTACTTC. It translates to CAIRAHSGGLDEQYF.

The chain employs TRBV15 and TRBJ1-4; D is perhaps TRBD1 (6 bases). This CDR3 contains 17 residues. The V end lost 1 base, the J end lost 1 base, and 13 bases lay between the germline ends. Germline V gene lookup returns CDR1 LNHNV and CDR2 YYDKDF (reference sequence). DNA of the CDR3: TGTGCCACCAGCAGAGGCCGAAGGGGGGGAACTAATGAAAAACTGTTTTTT. It yields the protein CATSRGRRGGTNEKLFF.

This chain connects TRBV14 to TRBJ1-1; a possible D gene is TRBD1 (5 bases). Germline CDR1 reads SGHDN; CDR2 reads FVKESK. V lost 4 bases and J 1 base, leaving 16 bases between the germline ends. This CDR3 has 16 residues. The CDR3 loop reads CASSPYSAGKNTEAFF. Written as DNA, the CDR3 is TGTGCCAGCAGCCCCTATTCCGCAGGGAAGAACACTGAAGCTTTCTTT.

For the CDR3, the DNA is TGTGCCAGCAGTTCCGCCGGGACAGGGGCCTACAATGAGCAGTTCTTC. The encoded protein is CASSSAGTGAYNEQFF. The chain links TRBV28 to TRBJ2-1; TRBD1 agrees at 10 bases. The CDR3 contains 16 residues. Looked up from germline, CDR1 is MDHEN and CDR2 is SYDVKM. The junction had 5 bases not matched to a gene; V was cut back by 4 bases and J by 2 bases.

This clone was counted a few times. This CDR3 is also generated by other DNA sequences in the sample. The chain is built from TRBV25-1 and TRBJ2-7; TRBD1 agrees at 9 bases. Germline V gives CDR1 MGHDK, CDR2 SYGVNS. With V trimmed by 6 bases and J by 6 bases, 12 bases remained unmatched. CDR3 size: 15 residues. CDR3 protein: CASRPPGTGSTEQYF. For the CDR3, the DNA is TGTGCCAGCAGACCGCCAGGGACAGGGTCGACCGAGCAGTACTTC.

This clone was found a few times. The same CDR3 arises from other DNA sequences in this sample as well. The chain is built from TRBV30 and TRBJ1-5, with TRBD1 matching 7 bases. Germline V gene lookup returns CDR1 GTSNPN and CDR2 SVGIG (reference sequence). The length of the CDR3 is 15 residues. After removal of 3 bases from V and 0 bases from J, the junction contained 5 bases not matched to a gene. The CDR3 nucleotides are TGTGCCTGGAGCGGGGACAGTCATAGCAATCAGCCCCAGCATTTT. Translation: CAWSGDSHSNQPQHF.

This clone was picked up a small number of times. V and J are TRBV2 and TRBJ1-2; D gene uncertain. Germline V gene sequence: CDR1 SNHLY, CDR2 FYNNEI. The CDR3 covers 11 residues. V was clipped by 4 bases and J by 5 bases, with 5 bases between them. Written as DNA, the CDR3 is TGTGCCAGCAGTGTACGGTATGGCTACACCTTC. Protein: CASSVRYGYTF.

The chain uses TRBV18 and TRBJ2-1; TRBD2 is a possible D gene (5 bases). The CDR3 covers 17 residues. Germline V gene lookup returns CDR1 KGHSH and CDR2 LQKENI. Trimming left V 2 bases short and J 0 bases short, with 14 bases between. The CDR3 protein is CASSPSGSLSSYNEQFF. The CDR3 DNA sequence: TGTGCCAGCTCACCAAGCGGCAGCCTAAGCTCCTACAATGAGCAGTTCTTC.

V gene TRBV19 combines with J gene TRBJ1-5; 9 bases match TRBD1. The junction had 3 bases not matched to a gene; V was cut back by 4 bases and J by 2 bases. The CDR3 contains 15 residues. Germline CDR1 reads LNHDA; CDR2 reads SQIVND (reference sequence). CDR3 region: CASSNRDRGNQPQHF. The CDR3 DNA sequence: TGTGCCAGTAGTAACCGGGACAGGGGCAATCAGCCCCAGCATTTT.

There are a few counts of this clone. This chain joins TRBV15 and TRBJ1-6; the match to TRBD1 covers 12 bases. The germline V gene encodes CDR1 LNHNV and CDR2 YYDKDF (reference sequence). This CDR3 has 21 residues. Trimming cost V 2 bases and J 7 bases; bases outside gene matches: 18. CDR3 region: CATSRSRLGQGAISLNSPLHF. CDR3 in DNA: TGTGCCACCAGCAGAAGTAGGTTGGGACAGGGGGCGATCTCGCTAAATTCACCCCTCCACTTT.

This chain connects TRBV2 to TRBJ1-1; possible D gene TRBD1, 5 bases. V lost 5 bases and J lost 12, with 16 bases in between. The CDR3 contains 12 residues. Germline V gene sequence: CDR1 SNHLY, CDR2 FYNNEI. CDR3 sequence (DNA): TGTGCCAGCAGTACTCAGGGTGTGGAGACTTTCTTT. Its translation: CASSTQGVETFF.

This clone showed up just a few times. The chain couples TRBV5-1 to TRBJ2-3; D remains ambiguous. Trimming pared 4 bases from V and 6 bases from J, leaving 9 bases between. The CDR3 totals 12 residues. CDR1 and CDR2 (germline): SGHRS, YFSETQ. The CDR3 nucleotides are TGCGCCAGCAGCGCCCCCGCGGATACGCAGTATTTT. The encoded protein is CASSAPADTQYF. Full variable domain (rest looked up from reference TRBV5-1 and TRBJ2-3): KAGVTQTPRYLIKTRGQQVTLSCSPISGHRSVSWYQQTPGQGLQFLFEYFSETQRNKGNFPGRFSGRQFSNSRSEMNVSTLELGDSALYLCASSAPADTQYFGPGTRLTVL.

The chain uses TRBV5-4 and TRBJ1-5; 12 nucleotides match TRBD1. J gave up 2 bases and V 4 bases, and 7 bases lay outside the gene matches. Germline lookup yields CDR1 SGHNT and CDR2 YYREEE (reference sequence). This CDR3 has 17 residues. The CDR3 spells CASSEGTGGIGNQPQHF. CDR3 in DNA: TGTGCCAGCAGCGAAGGGACAGGGGGCATAGGCAATCAGCCCCAGCATTTT.

The genes are TRBV27 and TRBJ2-5; 10 nucleotides line up with TRBD1. CDR3 length: 14 amino acids. Germline CDR1 MNHEY, CDR2 SMNVEV (reference sequence). The V segment lost 7 bases and the J segment 7 bases; nucleotides outside the gene matches: 9. The CDR3 reads CASNRDRGIGTQYF. CDR3 sequence (DNA): TGTGCCAGCAACCGGGACAGGGGCATTGGGACCCAGTACTTC.

The chain recombines TRBV6-5 with TRBJ2-1; 8 bases fit TRBD2. This CDR3 region has 15 residues. CDR1 MNHEY and CDR2 SVGAGI come from the germline V gene. J gave up 9 bases and V 5 bases, and 12 bases lay outside the gene matches. DNA of the CDR3: TGTGCCAGCAGTAAACCGGGACTAGGTTCGACTGAGCAGTTCTTC. The encoded protein is CASSKPGLGSTEQFF.

This chain uses TRBV19 with TRBJ1-5; a weak D match, TRBD1 (6 bases). Deletions cut 7 bases from V and 1 base from J, with 20 bases between. In germline, CDR1 is LNHDA, CDR2 SQIVND (reference sequence). The length of the CDR3 is 17 residues. The CDR3 spells CASTNLPRGASNQPQHF. The CDR3 DNA sequence: TGTGCCAGTACCAACCTTCCGCGGGGGGCGAGCAATCAGCCCCAGCATTTT.

This clone was detected only a few times. The chain recombines TRBV21-1 with TRBJ2-5; the DNA was not compared with TRBD2, the D call given in the table. TRBV21-1 is a recognized pseudogene. The CDR3 spans 14 residues. CDR3 region: CASWASGFQETQYF. CDR3 DNA: TGTGCCAGCTGGGCTAGCGGATTTCAAGAGACCCAGTACTTC.

This clone appeared a few times. The chain carries TRBV11-2 and TRBJ1-4; TRBD1 is a possible D gene (5 bases). The germline gives CDR1 SGHAT, CDR2 FQNNGV. The V gene lost 5 bases and the J gene lost 8 bases, with 12 bases spanning the gap. This CDR3 contains 13 residues. The CDR3 DNA sequence: TGTGCCAGCAGCCTCAGGGTAGGGGAAAAACTGTTTTTT. Its protein is CASSLRVGEKLFF.

This chain joins TRBV5-1 and TRBJ2-3; 7 bases are shared with TRBD2. Unmatched junction bases numbered 3, after V lost 0 bases and J lost 2 bases. Germline CDR1 SGHRS, CDR2 YFSETQ. This CDR3 is 15 amino acids long. CDR3 protein: CASSLVGGITDTQYF. The CDR3 region has the DNA TGCGCCAGCAGCTTGGTCGGGGGGATCACAGATACGCAGTATTTT.

This clone was found a few times. The chain recombines TRBV11-3 with TRBJ2-7, with 9 bases fitting TRBD1. CDR1 and CDR2 (germline): SGHNT, YENEEA. The V gene end was trimmed by 5 bases and the J gene end by 1 base; junction bases not matched to a gene: 6. The CDR3 spans 15 residues. CDR3 protein: CASSLRDRASYEQYF. The CDR3 DNA reads as TGTGCCAGCAGCCTCCGGGACAGGGCTTCCTACGAGCAGTACTTC.

This clone appeared a few times. This chain uses TRBV7-3 with TRBJ2-3, with 9 positions matching TRBD2. V lost 5 bases and J lost 5; bases outside the gene matches: 11. Germline assignment: CDR1 SGHTA and CDR2 FQGTGA. The CDR3 contains 16 residues. The CDR3: CASSPYKREEEDTQYF. The CDR3 DNA reads TGTGCCAGCAGCCCTTATAAGCGGGAGGAGGAAGATACGCAGTATTTT.

V usage is TRBV7-2 and J usage is TRBJ2-1; 14 nucleotides line up with TRBD2. V was pared by 3 bases and J by 8 bases, with 0 bases of the junction left unmatched. Per the germline V gene, CDR1 is SGHTA and CDR2 is FQGNSA. The CDR3 totals 14 residues. The CDR3 DNA reads as TGTGCCAGCAGCTTGGGACTAGCGGGGGATGAGCAGTTCTTC. Amino acid sequence: CASSLGLAGDEQFF.

The chain joins TRBV7-8 to TRBJ2-7; D perhaps matches TRBD1 (6 bases). The CDR3 runs to 15 residues. Trimming took 0 bases from V and 0 from J, leaving 9 bases between them. Germline V gene data show CDR1 as SGHVS and CDR2 as FQNEAQ. DNA of the CDR3: TGTGCCAGCAGCTTAGCAGGGACAAGCTCCTACGAGCAGTACTTC. It yields the protein CASSLAGTSSYEQYF.

The chain employs TRBV2 and TRBJ1-2, with unresolved D. The CDR3 is 12 residues long. CDR1 is SNHLY and CDR2 is FYNNEI in the germline V gene. The V and J ends lost 2 bases and 8 bases respectively, with 9 bases between them. CDR3 sequence (DNA): TGTGCCAGCAGTGAATCTATCGGGGGCTACACCTTC. Translating it yields CASSESIGGYTF.

The table lists this clone with a few counts. The chain combines TRBV4-1 with TRBJ1-5; TRBD1 agrees at 10 bases. The V and J ends lost 0 bases and 4 bases, in that order; junction bases with no gene match: 9. Germline values: CDR1 MGHRA, CDR2 YSYEKL. The CDR3 contains 18 residues. CDR3: CASSQEASRTGGNQPQHF. DNA for the CDR3: TGCGCCAGCAGCCAAGAGGCGTCGCGGACAGGGGGTAATCAGCCCCAGCATTTT.

The table lists this clone with a few counts. The rearrangement uses TRBV9 and TRBJ1-2; a weak D match, TRBD1 (6 bases). Germline V gene sequence: CDR1 SGDLS, CDR2 YYNGEE. V lost 3 bases to trimming and J lost 1 base, with 13 bases between them. This CDR3 contains 15 residues. The CDR3 protein is CASSGGGRVNYGYTF. As DNA, the CDR3 is TGTGCCAGCAGCGGGGGGGGCCGCGTTAACTATGGCTACACCTTC.

This clone came up a few times. V usage is TRBV30 and J usage is TRBJ1-4; 7 nucleotides line up with TRBD1. V lost 1 base, J lost 1 base, and 9 bases stayed unmatched. This CDR3 comprises 17 residues. Germline assignment: CDR1 GTSNPN and CDR2 SVGIG (reference sequence). The CDR3 DNA reads as TGTGCCTGGAGTGGACAGGGCTCACACCTAACTAATGAAAAACTGTTTTTT. It yields the protein CAWSGQGSHLTNEKLFF.

V is TRBV4-1 and J is TRBJ1-1, with 8 positions matching TRBD1. The CDR3 extends over 18 amino acids. Germline V gene sequence: CDR1 MGHRA, CDR2 YSYEKL. The ends lost 0 bases at V and 1 base at J; junction bases unmatched: 10. CDR3 sequence (DNA): TGCGCCAGCAGCCAAGATCGTAGGTGGACAGGGACGAACACTGAAGCTTTCTTT. Protein sequence: CASSQDRRWTGTNTEAFF.

With regard to this clone: Mismatch with germline at one junction end may stem from a read error. This chain links TRBV9 with TRBJ1-1, with a weak D call TRBD1 (6 bases). The CDR3 runs to 12 residues. Per the germline V gene, CDR1 is SGDLS and CDR2 is YYNGEE. The CDR3 loop reads CASSVRGGVPIF. The CDR3 DNA reads TGTGCCAGTAGCGTGAGGGGGGGGGTACCAATCTTT.

The J gene is TRBJ2-3, the V gene TRBV7-9; 10 bases are a match to TRBD1. This CDR3 region has 14 residues. V was clipped by 6 bases and J by 4 bases; unmatched bases: 4. Per germline, CDR1 SEHNR and CDR2 FQNEAQ (reference sequence). The CDR3 protein is CASRWDRGPDTQYF. The DNA for the CDR3 is TGTGCCAGCAGATGGGACAGGGGTCCAGATACGCAGTATTTT. The full variable domain, completed using reference TRBV7-9 and TRBJ2-3, is DTGVSQNPRHKITKRGQNVTFRCDPISEHNRLYWYRQTLGQGPEFLTYFQNEAQLEKSRLLSDRFSAERPKGSFSTLEIQRTEQGDSAMYLCASRWDRGPDTQYFGPGTRLTVL.